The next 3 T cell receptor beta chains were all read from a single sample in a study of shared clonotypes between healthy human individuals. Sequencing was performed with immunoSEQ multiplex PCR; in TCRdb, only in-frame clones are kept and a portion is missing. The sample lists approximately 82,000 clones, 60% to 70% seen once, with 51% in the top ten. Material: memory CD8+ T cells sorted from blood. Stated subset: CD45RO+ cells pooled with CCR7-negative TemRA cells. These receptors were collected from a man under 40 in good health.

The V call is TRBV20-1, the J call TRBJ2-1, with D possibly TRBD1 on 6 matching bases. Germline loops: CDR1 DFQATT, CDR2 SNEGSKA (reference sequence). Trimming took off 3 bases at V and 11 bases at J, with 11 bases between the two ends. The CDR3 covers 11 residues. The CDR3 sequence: CSASTGHQQFF. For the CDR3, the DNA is TGCAGTGCTAGTACGGGACACCAGCAGTTCTTC.

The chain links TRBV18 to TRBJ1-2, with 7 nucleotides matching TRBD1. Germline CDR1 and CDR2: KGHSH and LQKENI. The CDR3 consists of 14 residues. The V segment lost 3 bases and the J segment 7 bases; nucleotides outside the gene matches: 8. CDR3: CASSPGGTVFGYTF. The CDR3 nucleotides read TGTGCCAGCTCACCGGGCGGGACAGTCTTTGGCTACACCTTC.

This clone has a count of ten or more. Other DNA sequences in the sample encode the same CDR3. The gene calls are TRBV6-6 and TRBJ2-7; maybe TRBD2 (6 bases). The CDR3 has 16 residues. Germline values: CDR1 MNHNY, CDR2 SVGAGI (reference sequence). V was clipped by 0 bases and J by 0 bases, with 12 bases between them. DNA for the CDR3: TGTGCCAGCAGTTACTCGGGCGGGGTGAGCTCCTACGAGCAGTACTTC. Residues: CASSYSGGVSSYEQYF.